This TCR beta chain came from a study of T-cell reconstitution after alpha-beta-depleted transplantation in children. Unique molecular identifiers were incorporated during preparation of the TCRbeta library. MiXCR, run by TCRdb on the PCR reads, gives a single entry per CDR3 protein. This table holds 500,000 to 600,000 distinct CDR3 sequences, around a third found once. The J segment lost 5 bases and the V segment lost 6 bases, leaving 3 bases of the junction unmatched. The germline V gene encodes CDR1 DFQATT and CDR2 SNEGSKA (reference sequence). The CDR3 is 11 amino acids. The source material was PBMCs from the stem cell graft donor, sampled from the stem cell graft. This chain joins TRBV20-1 and TRBJ2-7; 8 bases line up with TRBD1. The clonotype comes from a human donor who donated a stem cell graft to a child with aplastic anemia. The CDR3: CSAYRGNEQYF. CDR3 nucleotide sequence: TGCAGTGCCTACAGGGGGAACGAGCAGTACTTC.